Described below is a single T cell receptor beta chain sequence and its context. The antigen is not known. The CDR3 spans 15 residues. Germline V CDR1 and CDR2: LGHDT, YNNKEL (reference sequence). This sample stems from a study of T cells expressing NK-cell markers. Study-wide results and caveats: Whether expanded NKG2C+ T cell clones were HCMV-specific remained unclear. The CD3+CD56-NKG2C+ fraction of a handful of donors was also led by these clonotypes. Dominant NKG2C+ clonotypes accounted for about 1.0-8% of CD8+ T cells in about 6 donors.

TCRdb re-called the 5' RACE reads and catalogs CDR3 proteins one per entry, DNA excluded. Its clone listing holds about 260,000 distinct CDR3 sequences. This clonotype was sampled from a woman aged 18-69 years in good health. This chain connects TRBV3-1 to TRBJ2-6. Sequenced input: blood T cells: a sorted CD56 or NKG2C T cell subset, CD4+ or CD8+ T cells, or bulk PBMC T cells (not recorded which). The CDR3 is CASSQQGSGANVLTF.